This T cell receptor (beta chain) was captured by sequencing in a study of OX40 agonist ivuxolimab in advanced cancers. With respect to the entire study: Ivuxolimab was an agonistic, fully human IgG2 monoclonal antibody directed against OX40 (CD134), a costimulatory receptor. Three dose-escalation patients achieved partial responses, one with hepatocellular carcinoma and two with cutaneous melanoma. Prior anti-PD-1, anti-PD-L1 or anti-CTLA-4 therapy was permitted, and 40% to 50% of dose-escalation patients had received checkpoint inhibitors. The monotherapy dose-escalation portion (N of about 52 patients) of the phase I ivuxolimab trial is reported in the paper. Peripheral TCRbeta sequencing was intended to test whether TCR sequence diversity was altered and clonal T-cell expansion was caused by ivuxolimab. Intravenous ivuxolimab was administered to patients every 2 weeks at six dose levels: 0.01, 0.1, 0.3, 1.5, 3 and 10 mg/kg. Among the 52 dose-escalation patients, approximately 20 had hepatocellular carcinoma, 15 or so melanoma, 9 renal cell carcinoma and 9 head and neck cancer. A male proportion of roughly 85% and a mean age of roughly 58 years, ranging from 23 to 79, were recorded for the dose-escalation cohort.

For sequencing of the TCRbeta CDR3 region, genomic DNA was extracted from the sorted cells. The immunoSEQ Assay was used for sequencing of TCRbeta CDR3 regions. The table comes from immuneACCESS by way of TCRdb, which keeps in-frame sequences with V and J called. Part of the clones is missing from these tables; in studies checked, under half for an unresolved V gene and the rest for unknown reasons. This sample lists fewer than 55,000 clones; approximately 86% were detected once. Clones ranked in the top ten supply around 14% of the sample. From the cysteine up to the phenylalanine, the CDR3 has a length of 15 residues. The sequence is cut down to CDR3 DNA, 45 bases in frame from base 1. V loses 4 bases of germline sequence and J loses 4 bases, and the interval between the two ends is 11 bases. CDR1 MRHNA and CDR2 SNTAGT are derived from the germline V gene. As for this clone: Its antigen has not been determined. The sample holds no much larger clone one base away, and base qualities are not on file.

Patients with autoimmune disease history or receiving systemic immunosuppression were excluded from the trial. In every dose cohort, peripheral blood was drawn for TCR sequencing at baseline, cycle 4 day 1, and cycle 7 day 1. The samples were drawn from a first-in-human, open-label, multicenter phase I dose-escalation trial of ivuxolimab. Adults with locally advanced or metastatic head and neck squamous cell, hepatocellular, melanoma or renal cell carcinoma were enrolled in the trial. Before TCR sequencing, CD4+ T cells and CD8+ T cells from peripheral blood were sorted into separate populations. Results and caveats for the whole study, not just this receptor: In partial responders in the 0.1-3.0 mg/kg groups, normalized peripheral clonal expansion was found to be among the lowest, especially among CD8+ T cells. At doses from 0.1 to 3.0 mg/kg, clonal expansion was seen in both CD4+ and CD8+ blood T cells between baseline and week 6. Low levels of normalized T-cell clonal expansion were also shown by some nonresponding patients. On average, CD8+ T cells showed more expanded clones than CD4+ T cells after ivuxolimab. Antigen specificity was not determined for the clonally expanded peripheral T cells.

The chain links TRBV6-4 with TRBJ1-6; possibly the D gene is TRBD1, per 5 matching bases. The sample was CD4+ or CD8+ T cells sorted from blood, taken in a trial of the OX40 agonist ivuxolimab. This receptor was taken from an adult with an advanced solid tumor such as melanoma, head and neck, liver or kidney cancer. The CDR3 region: CASSGQFGYNSPLHF. The sequence in DNA is TGTGCCAGCAGTGGACAGTTTGGATATAATTCACCCCTCCACTTT.